Each of the 13 T cell receptor beta chains below was sequenced from the same sample in a study of naive and memory T cell subsets. Their recognized antigens are unknown. Two oligonucleotides, mixed equimolar, formed the beta constant-region primer covering TRBC1 and TRBC2. Four rounds of PCR amplified the ligated cDNA using nested alpha and beta constant-region primers plus SP2. One entry per CDR3 protein results from TCRdb running MiXCR on the UMI-ligation and nested PCR reads. The profile shows approximately 140,000 distinct CDR3 sequences, about 20% of them singletons. Whole-study findings and limits: Naive repertoires, especially CD8, held a few larger clonotypes, possibly memory cells re-expressing CD45RA.

The sequencing sample was made of naive CD8+ T cells from blood. These receptors all come from a human donor in good health.

This clonotype came up many times. This chain joins TRBV3-1 and TRBJ2-1, with D uncertain. The CDR3 runs 12 residues. The V gene lost 1 base and the J gene lost 5 bases, with 3 bases spanning the gap. The V gene's germline CDR1 is LGHDT and CDR2 YNNKEL (reference sequence). CDR3 residues: CASSQGDNEQFF. CDR3 sequence (DNA): TGTGCCAGCAGCCAAGGGGACAATGAGCAGTTCTTC.

This clonotype was seen a few times. V is TRBV12-5 and J is TRBJ1-5, with D perhaps matching TRBD1 (5 bases). The V gene's germline CDR1 is LGHNT and CDR2 FRNRAP. The germline V and J ends were trimmed by 5 bases and 2 bases, with 13 bases remaining between them. This CDR3 is built from 15 residues. In DNA, the CDR3 is TGTGCTAGTGGTACGGGTGGGGGGGGCAATCAGCCCCAGCATTTT. Protein sequence: CASGTGGGGNQPQHF.

CDR3: CASSPVGQSIQETQYF. CDR3 in DNA: TGTGCCAGCAGCCCCGTGGGCCAGTCTATTCAAGAGACCCAGTACTTC. This chain connects TRBV27 to TRBJ2-5; D not certain. CDR3 length: 16 amino acids. CDR1 MNHEY and CDR2 SMNVEV come from the germline V gene (reference sequence). The V gene lost 6 bases and the J gene lost 2 bases, with 19 bases spanning the gap.

The J gene is TRBJ2-1, the V gene TRBV5-1; a weak D match, TRBD1 (6 bases). The length of the CDR3 is 15 residues. V shed 6 bases and J shed 7 bases, with 20 bases lying between them. Germline V CDR1 and CDR2: SGHRS, YFSETQ. The CDR3 reads CASNPTGFKGNEQFF. The CDR3 DNA follows: TGCGCCAGCAACCCGACAGGATTTAAGGGTAATGAGCAGTTCTTC.

The rearrangement links TRBV21-1 to TRBJ2-7; the table assigns TRBD1, which was not confirmed against the DNA. TRBV21-1 is a documented pseudogene. The CDR3 runs 14 residues. CDR3: CASSKPQGSYEQYF. DNA of the CDR3: TGTGCCAGCAGCAAGCCGCAGGGTTCCTACGAGCAGTACTTC.

CDR3 sequence (DNA): TGTGCTAGTGGTCCAGCGGACAGGGGTGGAGAGACCCAGTACTTC. Encoded protein: CASGPADRGGETQYF. V is TRBV12-5 and J is TRBJ2-5; TRBD1 matches at 9 bases. J lost 4 bases, V lost 5 bases, and 8 bases had no gene match. The germline gives CDR1 LGHNT, CDR2 FRNRAP. There are 15 residues in the CDR3.

V usage is TRBV27 and J usage is TRBJ2-5; TRBD1 or TRBD2 may be the D gene (5 bases each). The length of the CDR3 is 13 residues. V was pared by 6 bases and J by 2 bases, with 10 bases between. CDR1 is MNHEY and CDR2 is SMNVEV in the germline V gene (reference sequence). As DNA, the CDR3 is TGTGCCAGCAGGGGGACGCTTCAAGAGACCCAGTACTTC. It is translated as CASRGTLQETQYF.

This clonotype was detected a few times. The rearrangement uses TRBV24-1 and TRBJ2-1; the match to TRBD2 covers 11 bases. Looked up from germline, CDR1 is KGHDR and CDR2 is SFDVKD. The CDR3 totals 20 residues. With V trimmed by 2 bases and J by 0 bases, 11 bases remained unmatched. This chain's CDR3 is CATSDSYVAGGGFSYNEQFF. The CDR3 bases are TGTGCCACCAGTGATTCTTACGTAGCGGGAGGGGGATTCTCCTACAATGAGCAGTTCTTC.

This clonotype was found a few times. The chain has TRBV5-4 and TRBJ1-1, with 9 bases lining up with TRBD1. The CDR3 is made up of 14 amino acids. The germline V gene has CDR1 SGHNT and CDR2 YYREEE (reference sequence). After removal of 4 bases from V and 1 base from J, the junction contained 2 bases not matched to a gene. Here the CDR3 reads CASSGTGPNTEAFF. CDR3 in DNA: TGTGCCAGCAGCGGGACAGGGCCGAACACTGAAGCTTTCTTT.

V usage is TRBV4-2 and J usage is TRBJ2-7, with 8 bases aligning to TRBD2. CDR1 and CDR2 from the germline V gene are LGHNA and YNFKEQ. Trimming cost V 1 base and J 5 bases; bases outside gene matches: 7. This CDR3 contains 15 residues. The CDR3 sequence: CASSQASGSFHEQYF. CDR3 DNA: TGTGCCAGCAGCCAAGCCAGCGGGAGCTTCCACGAGCAGTACTTC.

This clonotype was counted only a few times. V usage is TRBV11-2 and J usage is TRBJ1-1; no clear D. Per the germline V gene, CDR1 is SGHAT and CDR2 is FQNNGV. The CDR3 totals 11 residues. Trimming pared 9 bases from V and 0 bases from J, leaving 5 bases between. The CDR3 region is CASGVNTEAFF. DNA for the CDR3: TGTGCCAGTGGGGTGAACACTGAAGCTTTCTTT. The full variable domain, rest sourced from reference TRBV11-2 and TRBJ1-1, is EAGVAQSPRYKIIEKRQSVAFWCNPISGHATLYWYQQILGQGPKLLIQFQNNGVVDDSQLPKDRFSAERLKGVDSTLKIQPAKLEDSAVYLCASGVNTEAFFGQGTRLTVV.

The chain couples TRBV5-4 to TRBJ1-2; 9 nucleotides match TRBD1. Germline assignment: CDR1 SGHNT and CDR2 YYREEE (reference sequence). The CDR3 extends over 16 amino acids. V was clipped by 2 bases and J by 6 bases; unmatched bases: 11. The CDR3 protein is CASSFPGQGRIDGYTF. The CDR3 DNA is TGTGCCAGCAGCTTTCCCGGACAGGGGAGGATAGATGGCTACACCTTC.

The chain couples TRBV2 to TRBJ1-1, with D possibly matching TRBD1 (6 bases). There are 15 residues in the CDR3. The germline V and J ends were trimmed by 9 bases and 5 bases, with 22 bases remaining between them. Germline CDR1 SNHLY, CDR2 FYNNEI. The CDR3 sequence is CARGGGSELVTEAFF. CDR3 coding DNA: TGTGCCAGGGGTGGGGGCTCGGAGTTGGTGACTGAAGCTTTCTTT.